The rows below give T cell receptor beta chains drawn from one sample of a study of blood T cell repertoires in COVID-19. Only in-frame clones appear in the TCRdb table, and some are missing; sequencing was by immunoSEQ multiplex PCR. The sample has about 60,000 clones, 70% to 90% seen once. The sequencing input was peripheral blood. The receptors originated from a human donor with active COVID-19. The donor label of this sample is uncertain. Each CDR3 is given with its conserved first and last residue. The D gene is left open where the match is weak. Clone size is stated in some rows and not others, as once, few, many or a class when expanded.

DNA	CDR3	V	size	D	J
TGTGCCAGCAGCCTACCCCCCAGGTTCGTCCACGAGCAGTACTTC	CASSLPPRFVHEQYF	TRBV16	once	NA	TRBJ2-7
TGTGCCAGCTCAAACCTCCAGGGTTCAAATTCACCCCTCCACTTT	CASSNLQGSNSPLHF	TRBV18	NA	NA	TRBJ1-6
TGTGCCAGCTCACCACCGAGACTAGCGGGGGACAATCCTGCCAATGAGCAGTTCTTC	CASSPPRLAGDNPANEQFF	TRBV18	NA	TRBD2	TRBJ2-1
TGTGCCAGCAGTTTTGGACAGGGGGCAGATACGCAGTATTTT	CASSFGQGADTQYF	TRBV6-6	few	TRBD1	TRBJ2-3
TGTGCCAGCAGTTTATGGGGACAGGGGGCGTTCGGCTACACCTTC	CASSLWGQGAFGYTF	TRBV27	NA	TRBD1	TRBJ1-2
TGTGCCAGCAGCAGGGGACTAGCGGGAGTCTACGAGCAGTACTTC	CASSRGLAGVYEQYF	TRBV2	once	TRBD2	TRBJ2-7
TGTGCCAGCAGCCAAGATTTAGTGGTTGAAAAACTGTTTTTT	CASSQDLVVEKLFF	TRBV3-1/TRBV3-2	NA	NA	TRBJ1-4
TGTGCCAGCAGTGTATGGGGGGGCAATCAGCCCCAGCATTTT	CASSVWGGNQPQHF	TRBV2	NA	NA	TRBJ1-5
TGCGCCAGCAGCCACGCCGACAGGGGTAGGTACGAGCAGTACTTC	CASSHADRGRYEQYF	TRBV4-1	NA	TRBD1	TRBJ2-7
TGTGCCAGCAGCTTGGCAGGGGTTTGGGAGCAGTACTTC	CASSLAGVWEQYF	TRBV5-6	NA	NA	TRBJ2-7
TGTGCCAGCAGTTTCCGGGAGGACAGGGACGAGCAGTACTTC	CASSFREDRDEQYF	TRBV27	many	NA	TRBJ2-7
TGTGCCAGCAGCCCCGGGACAAGCTCCTACGAGCAGTACTTC	CASSPGTSSYEQYF	TRBV5-6	NA	NA	TRBJ2-7
TGTGCCAGCAGCTTATCGGTGTCGGGAGAGCAGTACTTC	CASSLSVSGEQYF	TRBV7-2	NA	NA	TRBJ2-7
TGTGCCAGCAGTTACGAGGCGGCCGATCTCTATGGCTACACCTTC	CASSYEAADLYGYTF	TRBV6-2/TRBV6-3	once	NA	TRBJ1-2
TGCGCCAGCAGCATAGGACAGGGGGAGGATACGCAGTATTTT	CASSIGQGEDTQYF	TRBV5-1	NA	TRBD1	TRBJ2-3
TGTGCCAGCACCAGCGCGGGACTTTCCACAGATACGCAGTATTTT	CASTSAGLSTDTQYF	TRBV27	once	NA	TRBJ2-3
TGTGCCAGCAGCTCACCGGGACTAGCGACCTACGAGCAGTACTTC	CASSSPGLATYEQYF	TRBV7-9	NA	TRBD2	TRBJ2-7
TGTGCCACCGGGACAGTGCTTGGAAACACCATATATTTT	CATGTVLGNTIYF	TRBV28	NA	TRBD1	TRBJ1-3
TGTGCCAGCTCACGCAGTCCCGGGACAGGGGTTAATGAGCAGTTCTTC	CASSRSPGTGVNEQFF	TRBV18	NA	TRBD1	TRBJ2-1
TGTGCCAGCAGCTTAAGTCCGGGGTATCAAGAGACCCAGTACTTC	CASSLSPGYQETQYF	TRBV7-9	NA	NA	TRBJ2-5
TGTGCCAGCAGCTCCGCGGCCACAGGGCTCGAGCAGTACTTC	CASSSAATGLEQYF	TRBV7-2	NA	NA	TRBJ2-7
TGTGCCAGCAGCCACTTGGGGCCCGGGGAGCTGTTTTTT	CASSHLGPGELFF	TRBV3-1/TRBV3-2	NA	NA	TRBJ2-2
TGCGCCAGCTCAAACTTAGTCGGGGGGGCCAGCTTCGAGCAGTTCTTC	CASSNLVGGASFEQFF	TRBV10-2	NA	TRBD2	TRBJ2-1
TGTGCCAGCAGCTTATCAACAGCGGGGAACACCGGGGAGCTGTTTTTT	CASSLSTAGNTGELFF	TRBV13	NA	NA	TRBJ2-2
TGTGCCAGCAGCCTACAGGAAGGATACGAGCAGTACTTC	CASSLQEGYEQYF	TRBV5-4	NA	NA	TRBJ2-7
TGTGCCAGCAGCCAAACGACGGGGTATGGCTACACCTTC	CASSQTTGYGYTF	TRBV3-1/TRBV3-2	NA	NA	TRBJ1-2
TGTGCCACCAGGGGGGACTTCTATGGCTACACCTTC	CATRGDFYGYTF	TRBV28	NA	TRBD1	TRBJ1-2
TGCGCCAGCAGCTTGGAAGGGACAGGGAGAGAGACCCAGTACTTC	CASSLEGTGRETQYF	TRBV5-1	NA	TRBD1	TRBJ2-5
TGTGCCAGCAGCTACCCCGGGGCAGGGACAGGCGCCACTGAAGCTTTCTTT	CASSYPGAGTGATEAFF	TRBV13	NA	TRBD1	TRBJ1-1
TGTGCCAGCAGCCTTTTTCGGACAGGGGAAAATGAGCAGTTCTTC	CASSLFRTGENEQFF	TRBV5-5	NA	TRBD1	TRBJ2-1
TGTGCCACCAGCCGTAGCGGGATCCACACCGGGGAGCTGTTTTTT	CATSRSGIHTGELFF	TRBV24-1	NA	TRBD2	TRBJ2-2
TGTGCCAGCAGTCCAGGCGCTCATCAGCCCCAGCATTTT	CASSPGAHQPQHF	TRBV6-6	NA	NA	TRBJ1-5